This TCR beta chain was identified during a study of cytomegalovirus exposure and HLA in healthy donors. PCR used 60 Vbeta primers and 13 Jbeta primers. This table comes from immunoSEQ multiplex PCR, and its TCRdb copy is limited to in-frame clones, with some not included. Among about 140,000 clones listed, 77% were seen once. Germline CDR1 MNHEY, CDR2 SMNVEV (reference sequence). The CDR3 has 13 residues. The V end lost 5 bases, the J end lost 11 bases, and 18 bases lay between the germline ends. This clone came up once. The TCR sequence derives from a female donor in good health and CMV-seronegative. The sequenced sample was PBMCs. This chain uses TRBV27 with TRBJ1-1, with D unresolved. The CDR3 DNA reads TGTGCCAGCAGTCCCGCAGGTTCGTGCACGGCTTTCTTT. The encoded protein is CASSPAGSCTAFF.